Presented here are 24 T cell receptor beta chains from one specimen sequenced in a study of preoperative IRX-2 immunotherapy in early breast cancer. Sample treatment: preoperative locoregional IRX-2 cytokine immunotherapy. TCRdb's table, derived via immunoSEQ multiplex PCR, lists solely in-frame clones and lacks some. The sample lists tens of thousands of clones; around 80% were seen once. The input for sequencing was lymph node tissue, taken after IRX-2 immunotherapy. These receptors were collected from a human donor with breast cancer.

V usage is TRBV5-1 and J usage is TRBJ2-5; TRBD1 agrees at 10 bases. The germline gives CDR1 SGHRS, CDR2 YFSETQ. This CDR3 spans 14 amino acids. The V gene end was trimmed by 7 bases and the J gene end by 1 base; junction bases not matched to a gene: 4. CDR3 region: CASQRQGAQETQYF. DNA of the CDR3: TGCGCCAGCCAAAGACAGGGGGCCCAAGAGACCCAGTACTTC.

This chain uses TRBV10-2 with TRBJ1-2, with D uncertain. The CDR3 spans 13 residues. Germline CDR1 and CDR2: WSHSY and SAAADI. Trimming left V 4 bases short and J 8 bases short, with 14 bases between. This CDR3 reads CASSAVLQGGYTF. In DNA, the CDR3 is TGCGCCAGCAGTGCGGTCCTTCAAGGGGGCTACACCTTC.

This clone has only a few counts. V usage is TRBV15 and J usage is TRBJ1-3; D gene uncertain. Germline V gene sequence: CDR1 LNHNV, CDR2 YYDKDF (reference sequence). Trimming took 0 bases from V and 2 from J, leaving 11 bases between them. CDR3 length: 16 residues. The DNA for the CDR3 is TGTGCCACCAGCAGAGATCCCAGTATGACTGGAAACACCATATATTTT. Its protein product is CATSRDPSMTGNTIYF.

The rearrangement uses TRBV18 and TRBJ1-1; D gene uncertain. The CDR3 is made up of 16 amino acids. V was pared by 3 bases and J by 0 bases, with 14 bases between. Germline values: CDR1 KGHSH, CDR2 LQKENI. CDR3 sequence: CASSPREVYMNTEAFF. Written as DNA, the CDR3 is TGTGCCAGCTCACCCCGCGAAGTTTACATGAACACTGAAGCTTTCTTT.

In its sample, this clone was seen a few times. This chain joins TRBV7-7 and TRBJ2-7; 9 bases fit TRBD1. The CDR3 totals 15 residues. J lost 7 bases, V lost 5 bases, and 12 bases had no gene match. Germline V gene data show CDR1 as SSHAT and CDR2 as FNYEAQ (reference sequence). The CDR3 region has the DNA TGTGCCAGCAGCCAACGTGGACAGGGGCGGGAAGAGCAGTACTTC. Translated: CASSQRGQGREEQYF.

This chain's CDR3 is CASSSWGQGGYNEQFF. The CDR3, as DNA: TGTGCCAGCAGCTCCTGGGGACAGGGAGGCTACAATGAGCAGTTCTTC. The rearrangement links TRBV7-6 to TRBJ2-1, with 9 bases that match TRBD1. This CDR3 comprises 16 residues. Germline V gene data show CDR1 as SGHVS and CDR2 as FNYEAQ. The junction had 7 bases not matched to a gene; V was cut back by 4 bases and J by 3 bases.

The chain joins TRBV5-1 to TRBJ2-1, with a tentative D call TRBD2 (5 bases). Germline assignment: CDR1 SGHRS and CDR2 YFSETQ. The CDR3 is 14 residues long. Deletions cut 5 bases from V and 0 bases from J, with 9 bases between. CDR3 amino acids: CASSQRDSYNEQFF. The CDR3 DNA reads TGCGCCAGCAGTCAACGGGACTCCTACAATGAGCAGTTCTTC.

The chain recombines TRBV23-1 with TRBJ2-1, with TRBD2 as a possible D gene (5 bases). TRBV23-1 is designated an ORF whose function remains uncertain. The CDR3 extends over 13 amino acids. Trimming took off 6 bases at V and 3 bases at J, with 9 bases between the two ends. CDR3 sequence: CASSQEGYNEQFF. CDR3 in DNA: TGCGCCAGCAGCCAAGAGGGCTACAATGAGCAGTTCTTC.

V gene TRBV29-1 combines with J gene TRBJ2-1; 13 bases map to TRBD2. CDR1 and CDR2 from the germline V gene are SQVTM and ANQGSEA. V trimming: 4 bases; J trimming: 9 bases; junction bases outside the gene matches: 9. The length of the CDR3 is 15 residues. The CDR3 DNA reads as TGCAGCGTTGTTCTACTAGCGGGAGGGTTCGCTGAGCAGTTCTTC. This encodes CSVVLLAGGFAEQFF.

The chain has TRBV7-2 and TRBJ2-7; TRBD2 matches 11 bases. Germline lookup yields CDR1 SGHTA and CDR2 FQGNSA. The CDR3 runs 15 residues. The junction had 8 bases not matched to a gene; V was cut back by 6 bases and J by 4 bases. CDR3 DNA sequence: TGTGCCAGCAGTTTAACTAGCGGGAGCGGGTACGAGCAGTACTTC. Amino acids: CASSLTSGSGYEQYF. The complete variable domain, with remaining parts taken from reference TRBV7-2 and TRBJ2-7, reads GAGVSQSPSNKVTEKGKDVELRCDPISGHTALYWYRQSLGQGLEFLIYFQGNSAPDKSGLPSDRFSAERTGGSVSTLTIQRTQQEDSAVYLCASSLTSGSGYEQYFGPGTRLTVT.

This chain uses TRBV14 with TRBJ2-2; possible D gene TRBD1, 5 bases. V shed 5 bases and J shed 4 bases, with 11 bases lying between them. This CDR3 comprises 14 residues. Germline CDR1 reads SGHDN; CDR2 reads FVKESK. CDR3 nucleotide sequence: TGTGCCAGCAGCAATAGGGGATCCACCGGGGAGCTGTTTTTT. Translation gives CASSNRGSTGELFF.

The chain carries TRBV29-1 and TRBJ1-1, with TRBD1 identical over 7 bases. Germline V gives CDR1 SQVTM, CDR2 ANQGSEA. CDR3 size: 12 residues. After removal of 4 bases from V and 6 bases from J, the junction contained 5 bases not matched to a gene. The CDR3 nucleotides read TGCAGCGTTGGACAGGGAGTCTCTGAAGCTTTCTTT. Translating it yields CSVGQGVSEAFF.

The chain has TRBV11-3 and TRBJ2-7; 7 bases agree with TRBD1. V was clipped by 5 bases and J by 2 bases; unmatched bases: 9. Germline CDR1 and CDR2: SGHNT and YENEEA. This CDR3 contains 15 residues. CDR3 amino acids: CASSRKGDRAYEQYF. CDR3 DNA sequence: TGTGCCAGCAGCCGCAAAGGGGACAGAGCCTACGAGCAGTACTTC. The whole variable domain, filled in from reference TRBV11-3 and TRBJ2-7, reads EAGVVQSPRYKIIEKKQPVAFWCNPISGHNTLYWYLQNLGQGPELLIRYENEEAVDDSQLPKDRFSAERLKGVDSTLKIQPAELGDSAVYLCASSRKGDRAYEQYFGPGTRLTVT.

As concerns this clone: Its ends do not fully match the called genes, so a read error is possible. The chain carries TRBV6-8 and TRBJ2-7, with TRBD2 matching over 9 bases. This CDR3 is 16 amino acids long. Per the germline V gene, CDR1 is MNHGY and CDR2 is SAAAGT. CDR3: CAISVGSGSGSSEQYF. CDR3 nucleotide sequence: TGTGCCATCAGTGTAGGTAGCGGGAGTGGGTCCAGCGAGCAGTACTTC.

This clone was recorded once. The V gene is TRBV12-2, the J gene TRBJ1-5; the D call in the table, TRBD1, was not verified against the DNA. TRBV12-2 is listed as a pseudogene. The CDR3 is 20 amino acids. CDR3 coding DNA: TGTGCAAGTCGTCCTAGGAAGGACAGGGAGTTTCTCTTTGGAAGGCAGCCCCAGCATTTT. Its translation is CASRPRKDREFLFGRQPQHF.

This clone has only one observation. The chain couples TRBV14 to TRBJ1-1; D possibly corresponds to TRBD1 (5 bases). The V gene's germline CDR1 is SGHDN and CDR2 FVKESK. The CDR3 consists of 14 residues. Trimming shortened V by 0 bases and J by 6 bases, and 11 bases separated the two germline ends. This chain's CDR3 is CASSQERTLPEAFF. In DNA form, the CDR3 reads TGTGCCAGCAGCCAAGAAAGGACACTCCCTGAAGCTTTCTTT.

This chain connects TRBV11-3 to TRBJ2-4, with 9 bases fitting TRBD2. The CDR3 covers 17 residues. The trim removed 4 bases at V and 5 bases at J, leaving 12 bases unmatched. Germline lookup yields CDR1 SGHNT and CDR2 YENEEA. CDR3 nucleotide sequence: TGTGCCAGCAGCTCCTTTGGTATAGCGGGAGTGGAAAACATTCAGTACTTC. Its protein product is CASSSFGIAGVENIQYF. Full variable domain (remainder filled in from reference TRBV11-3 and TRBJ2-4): EAGVVQSPRYKIIEKKQPVAFWCNPISGHNTLYWYLQNLGQGPELLIRYENEEAVDDSQLPKDRFSAERLKGVDSTLKIQPAELGDSAVYLCASSSFGIAGVENIQYFGAGTRLSVL.

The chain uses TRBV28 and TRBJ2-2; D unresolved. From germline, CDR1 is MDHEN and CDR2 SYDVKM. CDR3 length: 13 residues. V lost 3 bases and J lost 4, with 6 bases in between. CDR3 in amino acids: CASSFPATGELFF. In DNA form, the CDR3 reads TGTGCCAGCAGTTTCCCCGCCACCGGGGAGCTGTTTTTT.

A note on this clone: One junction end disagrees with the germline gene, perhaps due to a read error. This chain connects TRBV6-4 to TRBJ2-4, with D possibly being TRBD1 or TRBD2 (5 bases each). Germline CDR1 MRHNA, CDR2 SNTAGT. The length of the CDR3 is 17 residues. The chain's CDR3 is CASSYSRGTLTQNIQYF. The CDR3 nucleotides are TGTGCCAGCAGTTACTCGAGGGGCACATTAACCCAAAACATTCAGTACTTC.

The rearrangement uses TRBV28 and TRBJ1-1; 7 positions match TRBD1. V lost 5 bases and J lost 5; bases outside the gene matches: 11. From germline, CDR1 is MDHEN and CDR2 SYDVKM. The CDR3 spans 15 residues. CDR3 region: CASSRVGGGWTEAFF. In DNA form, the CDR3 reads TGTGCCAGCAGTCGCGTAGGGGGCGGTTGGACTGAAGCTTTCTTT.

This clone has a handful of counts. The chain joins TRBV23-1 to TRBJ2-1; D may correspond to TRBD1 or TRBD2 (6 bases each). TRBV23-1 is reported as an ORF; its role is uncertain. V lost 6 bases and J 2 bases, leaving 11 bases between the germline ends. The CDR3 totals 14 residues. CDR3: CASSPGATYNEQFF. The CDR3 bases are TGCGCCAGCAGCCCGGGGGCCACCTACAATGAGCAGTTCTTC.

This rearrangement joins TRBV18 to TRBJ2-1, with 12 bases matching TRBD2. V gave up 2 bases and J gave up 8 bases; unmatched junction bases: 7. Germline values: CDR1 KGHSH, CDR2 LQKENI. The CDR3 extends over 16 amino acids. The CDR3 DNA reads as TGTGCCAGCTCACCAAGGGCGTCTAGCGGGAGGGATGAGCAGTTCTTC. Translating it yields CASSPRASSGRDEQFF.

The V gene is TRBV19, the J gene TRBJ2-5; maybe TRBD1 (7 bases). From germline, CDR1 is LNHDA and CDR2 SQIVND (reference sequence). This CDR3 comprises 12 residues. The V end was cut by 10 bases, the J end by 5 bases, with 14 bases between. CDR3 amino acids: CATRGARETQYF. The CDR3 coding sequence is TGTGCCACCAGGGGGGCAAGGGAGACCCAGTACTTC.

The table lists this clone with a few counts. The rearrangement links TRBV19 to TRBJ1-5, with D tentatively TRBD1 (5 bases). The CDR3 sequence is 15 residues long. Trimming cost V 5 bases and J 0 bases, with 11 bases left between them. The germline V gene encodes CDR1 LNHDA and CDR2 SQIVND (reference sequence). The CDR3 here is CASSQRQISNQPQHF. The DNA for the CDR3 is TGTGCCAGTAGTCAAAGACAGATTAGCAATCAGCCCCAGCATTTT.